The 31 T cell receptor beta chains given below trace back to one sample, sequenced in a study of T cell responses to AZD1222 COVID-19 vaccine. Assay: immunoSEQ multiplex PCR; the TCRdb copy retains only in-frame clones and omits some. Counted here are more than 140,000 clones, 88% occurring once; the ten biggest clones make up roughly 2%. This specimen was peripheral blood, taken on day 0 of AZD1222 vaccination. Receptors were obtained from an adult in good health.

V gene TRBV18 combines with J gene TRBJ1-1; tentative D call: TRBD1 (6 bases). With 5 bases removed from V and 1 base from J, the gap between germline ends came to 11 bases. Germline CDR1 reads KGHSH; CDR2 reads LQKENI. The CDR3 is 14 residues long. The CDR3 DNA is TGTGCCAGCTCAACAGGGAGTGGGAACACTGAAGCTTTCTTT. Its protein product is CASSTGSGNTEAFF.

CDR3 in amino acids: CASSAVEGSSWGYTF. CDR3 nucleotide sequence: TGTGCCAGCAGCGCCGTGGAGGGATCTTCCTGGGGCTACACCTTC. The rearrangement links TRBV9 to TRBJ1-2; unclear D gene. This CDR3 contains 15 residues. CDR1 and CDR2 (germline): SGDLS, YYNGEE. The germline V and J ends were trimmed by 3 bases and 8 bases, with 20 bases remaining between them.

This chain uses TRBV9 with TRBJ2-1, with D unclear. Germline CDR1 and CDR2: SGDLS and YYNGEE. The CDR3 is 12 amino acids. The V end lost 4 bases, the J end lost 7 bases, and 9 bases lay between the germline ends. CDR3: CASSKYENEQFF. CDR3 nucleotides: TGTGCCAGCAGCAAATACGAGAATGAGCAGTTCTTC.

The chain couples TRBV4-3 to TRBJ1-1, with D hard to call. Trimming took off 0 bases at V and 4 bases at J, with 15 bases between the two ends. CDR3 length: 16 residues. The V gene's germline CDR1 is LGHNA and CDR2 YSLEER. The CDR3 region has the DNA TGCGCCAGCAGCCAAGATTCAGGAAGTAGGAGCACTGAAGCTTTCTTT. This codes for CASSQDSGSRSTEAFF.

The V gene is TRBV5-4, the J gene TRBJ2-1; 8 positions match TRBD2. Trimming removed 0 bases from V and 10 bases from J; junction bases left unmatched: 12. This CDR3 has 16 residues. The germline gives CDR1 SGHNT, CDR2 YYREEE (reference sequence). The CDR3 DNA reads TGTGCCAGCAGCTTGGACGGGACTAGAATGAAAGGGGAGCAGTTCTTC. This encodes CASSLDGTRMKGEQFF.

The CDR3 protein is CASSVVSGQGVSTF. CDR3 sequence (DNA): TGTGCCAGCAGCGTAGTGTCCGGACAGGGTGTCTCCACCTTC. This chain links TRBV9 with TRBJ1-2; TRBD1 matches at 8 bases. The CDR3 length is 14 residues. Germline CDR1 reads SGDLS; CDR2 reads YYNGEE. V shed 0 bases, J shed 13 bases, and the junction held 11 bases outside the gene matches.

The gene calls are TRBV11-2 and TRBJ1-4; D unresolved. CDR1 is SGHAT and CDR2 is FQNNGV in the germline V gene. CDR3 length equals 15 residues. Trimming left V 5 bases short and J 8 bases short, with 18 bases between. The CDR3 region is CASSPRPEGGEKLFF. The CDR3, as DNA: TGTGCCAGCAGCCCGAGACCCGAGGGCGGGGAAAAACTGTTTTTT.

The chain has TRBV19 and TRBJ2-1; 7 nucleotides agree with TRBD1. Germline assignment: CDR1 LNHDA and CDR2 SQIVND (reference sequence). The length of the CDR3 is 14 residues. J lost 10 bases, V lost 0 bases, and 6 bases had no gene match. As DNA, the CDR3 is TGTGCCAGTAGTATAGAACAGGGGTTCGGCGAGCAGTTCTTC. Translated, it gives CASSIEQGFGEQFF.

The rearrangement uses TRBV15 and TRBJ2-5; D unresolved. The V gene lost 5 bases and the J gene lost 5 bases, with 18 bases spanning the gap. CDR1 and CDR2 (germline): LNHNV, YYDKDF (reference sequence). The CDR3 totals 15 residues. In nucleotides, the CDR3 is TGTGCCACCAGCGCCCAGGCCCCACCTCAGGAGACCCAGTACTTC. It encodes CATSAQAPPQETQYF.

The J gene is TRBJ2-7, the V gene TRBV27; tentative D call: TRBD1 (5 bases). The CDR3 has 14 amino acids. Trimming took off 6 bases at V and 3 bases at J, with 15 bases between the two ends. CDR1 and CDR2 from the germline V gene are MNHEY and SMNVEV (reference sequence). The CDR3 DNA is TGTGCCAGCAGCAGCCGACAGAACCTCTACGAGCAGTACTTC. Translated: CASSSRQNLYEQYF.

The CDR3 protein is CAISKTGDFGTQYF. The CDR3 DNA follows: TGTGCCATCAGTAAGACAGGGGACTTTGGGACCCAGTACTTC. V and J are TRBV10-3 and TRBJ2-5, with 8 bases aligning to TRBD1. J gave up 7 bases and V 5 bases, and 9 bases lay outside the gene matches. The length of the CDR3 is 14 residues. Germline V gene data show CDR1 as ENHRY and CDR2 as SYGVKD.

The CDR3 sequence is CASRDRGVDGYTF. CDR3 DNA: TGTGCCAGTAGGGACAGGGGAGTAGATGGCTACACCTTC. The chain recombines TRBV19 with TRBJ1-2, with TRBD1 identical over 9 bases. V was pared by 6 bases and J by 6 bases, with 5 bases of the junction left unmatched. Germline V gives CDR1 LNHDA, CDR2 SQIVND (reference sequence). This CDR3 is 13 amino acids long.

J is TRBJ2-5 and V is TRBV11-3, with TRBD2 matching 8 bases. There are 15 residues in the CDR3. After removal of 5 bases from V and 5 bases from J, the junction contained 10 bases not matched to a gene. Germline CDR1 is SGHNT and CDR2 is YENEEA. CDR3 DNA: TGTGCCAGCAGCCCCACGACTAGCGAGCGGGAGACCCAGTACTTC. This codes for CASSPTTSERETQYF.

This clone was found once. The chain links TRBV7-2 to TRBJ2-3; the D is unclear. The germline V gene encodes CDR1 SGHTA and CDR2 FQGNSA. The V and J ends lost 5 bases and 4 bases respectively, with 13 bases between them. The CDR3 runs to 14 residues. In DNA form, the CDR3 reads TGTGCCAGCAGCCCTACCCCTGCCCCAGATACGCAGTATTTT. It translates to CASSPTPAPDTQYF.

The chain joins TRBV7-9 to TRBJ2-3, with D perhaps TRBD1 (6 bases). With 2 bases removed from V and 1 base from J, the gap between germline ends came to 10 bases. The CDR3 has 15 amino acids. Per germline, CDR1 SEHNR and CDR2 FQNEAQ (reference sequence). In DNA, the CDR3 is TGTGCCAGCAGCTTATCACAGGGTCGCACAGATACGCAGTATTTT. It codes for CASSLSQGRTDTQYF.

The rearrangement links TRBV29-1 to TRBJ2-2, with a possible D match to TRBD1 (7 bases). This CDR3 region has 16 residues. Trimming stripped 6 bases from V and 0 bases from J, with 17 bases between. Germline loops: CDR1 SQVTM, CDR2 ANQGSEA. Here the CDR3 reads CSVTTGTLANTGELFF. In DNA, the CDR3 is TGCAGCGTCACGACAGGGACTCTCGCGAACACCGGGGAGCTGTTTTTT.

The CDR3 coding sequence is TGTGCCACCAGCAGATATCCGGGATCTCTGACTTTC. It yields the protein CATSRYPGSLTF. This rearrangement joins TRBV15 to TRBJ2-6, with a tentative D call TRBD2 (5 bases). The germline gives CDR1 LNHNV, CDR2 YYDKDF (reference sequence). The CDR3 has 12 amino acids. The ends were cut back, 2 bases at V and 16 bases at J, with 12 bases in the middle.

CDR3 DNA: TGTGCCAGCAGTCCGACAGGGGGCAGGCGCCAGCCCCAGCATTTT. Translating gives CASSPTGGRRQPQHF. The chain is built from TRBV28 and TRBJ1-5, with 10 bases fitting TRBD1. CDR3 size: 15 residues. Germline lookup yields CDR1 MDHEN and CDR2 SYDVKM. V dropped 5 bases and J dropped 7; count of bases not matched to a gene: 8.

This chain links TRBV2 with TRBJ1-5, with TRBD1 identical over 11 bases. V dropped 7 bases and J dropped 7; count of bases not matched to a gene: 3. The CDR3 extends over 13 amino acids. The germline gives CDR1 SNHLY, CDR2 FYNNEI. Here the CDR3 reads CASTRTGGQPQHF. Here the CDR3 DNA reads TGTGCCAGCACGAGGACAGGGGGCCAGCCCCAGCATTTT.

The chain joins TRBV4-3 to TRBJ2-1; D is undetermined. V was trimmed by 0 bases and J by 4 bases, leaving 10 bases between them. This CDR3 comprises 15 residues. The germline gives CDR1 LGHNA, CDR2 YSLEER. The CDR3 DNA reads TGCGCCAGCAGCCAAGATCTGGCCAGATACAATGAGCAGTTCTTC. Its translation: CASSQDLARYNEQFF.

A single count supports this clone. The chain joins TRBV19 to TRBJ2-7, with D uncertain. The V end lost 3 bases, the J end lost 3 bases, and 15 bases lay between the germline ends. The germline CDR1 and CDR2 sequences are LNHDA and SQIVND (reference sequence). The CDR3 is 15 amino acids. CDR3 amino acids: CASSITSETYYEQYF. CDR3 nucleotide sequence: TGTGCCAGTAGTATCACCAGCGAGACATACTACGAGCAGTACTTC.

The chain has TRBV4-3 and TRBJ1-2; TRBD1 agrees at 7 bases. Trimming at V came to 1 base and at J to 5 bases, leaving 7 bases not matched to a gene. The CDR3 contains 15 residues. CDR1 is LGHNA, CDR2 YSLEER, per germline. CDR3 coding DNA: TGCGCCAGCAGCCAAGTAAAGGGGGCTCGGTATGGCTACACCTTC. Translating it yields CASSQVKGARYGYTF.

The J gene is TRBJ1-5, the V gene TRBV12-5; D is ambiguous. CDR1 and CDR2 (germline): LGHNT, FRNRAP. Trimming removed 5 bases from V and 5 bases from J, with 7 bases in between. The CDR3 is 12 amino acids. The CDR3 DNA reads TGTGCTAGTGGTCGGGTGGATCAGCCCCAGCATTTT. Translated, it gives CASGRVDQPQHF.

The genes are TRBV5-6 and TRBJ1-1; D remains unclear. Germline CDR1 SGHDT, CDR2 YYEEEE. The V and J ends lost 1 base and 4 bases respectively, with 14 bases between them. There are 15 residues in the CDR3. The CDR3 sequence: CASSLIIYGGTEAFF. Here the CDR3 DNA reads TGTGCCAGCAGCTTGATTATCTACGGAGGCACTGAAGCTTTCTTT.

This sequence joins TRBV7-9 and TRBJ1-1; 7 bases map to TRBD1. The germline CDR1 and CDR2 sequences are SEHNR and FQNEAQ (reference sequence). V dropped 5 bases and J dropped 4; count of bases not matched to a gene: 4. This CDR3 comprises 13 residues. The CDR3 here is CASSLTGTTEAFF. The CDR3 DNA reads TGTGCCAGCAGCCTGACAGGGACCACTGAAGCTTTCTTT.

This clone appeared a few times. CDR3 sequence: CASSLDVSAQQYF. The DNA of the CDR3 is TGTGCCAGCAGCTTAGACGTTTCAGCACAGCAGTACTTC. J is TRBJ2-7 and V is TRBV5-5, with no clear D. Germline V CDR1 and CDR2: SGHKS, YYEKEE (reference sequence). Trimming took 2 bases from V and 8 from J, leaving 14 bases between them. This CDR3 has 13 amino acids.

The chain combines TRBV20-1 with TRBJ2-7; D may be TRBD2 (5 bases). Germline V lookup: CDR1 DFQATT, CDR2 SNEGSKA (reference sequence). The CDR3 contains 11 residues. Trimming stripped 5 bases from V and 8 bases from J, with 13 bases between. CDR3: CSAGPTGKQYF. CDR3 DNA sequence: TGCAGTGCTGGCCCAACGGGGAAGCAGTACTTC.

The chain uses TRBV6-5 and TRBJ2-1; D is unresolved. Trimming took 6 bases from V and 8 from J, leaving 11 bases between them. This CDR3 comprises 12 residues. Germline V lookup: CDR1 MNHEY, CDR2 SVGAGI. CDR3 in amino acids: CASSMDAYEQFF. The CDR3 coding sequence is TGTGCCAGCAGCATGGACGCGTATGAGCAGTTCTTC.

Here the CDR3 DNA reads TGTGCCAGCTGGGTAAGGGATACGCAGTATTTT. This codes for CASWVRDTQYF. The chain recombines TRBV28 with TRBJ2-3, with D uncertain. The CDR3 totals 11 residues. Between the trimmed V and J ends, which lost 8 bases and 6 bases, there was a span of 9 bases. The germline CDR1 and CDR2 sequences are MDHEN and SYDVKM.

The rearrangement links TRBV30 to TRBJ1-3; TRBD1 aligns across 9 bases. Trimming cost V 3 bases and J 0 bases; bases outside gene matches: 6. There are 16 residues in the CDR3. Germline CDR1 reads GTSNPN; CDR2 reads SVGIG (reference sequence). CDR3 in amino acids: CAWRRDRVVSGNTIYF. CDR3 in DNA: TGTGCCTGGAGACGGGACAGGGTGGTCTCTGGAAACACCATATATTTT.

The CDR3 DNA is TGTGCCAGCAGCTTCCATGGGATCCCCTACGAGCAGTACTTC. Protein: CASSFHGIPYEQYF. The V call is TRBV7-2, the J call TRBJ2-7, with unresolved D. CDR1 is SGHTA, CDR2 FQGNSA, per germline. The CDR3 totals 14 residues. Deletions cut 3 bases from V and 2 bases from J, with 11 bases between.